This T cell receptor beta chain originates from a study of T cells in Graves' hyperthyroidism and ophthalmopathy. The CDR3 covers 14 residues. V was shortened by 3 bases and J by 2 bases, with 11 bases between the two germline ends. Per germline, CDR1 WSHSY and CDR2 SAAADI. RNA transcripts provided the source from which TCR beta CDR3 regions were amplified. The HTBI primer set was used in a first-round RT-PCR of the TCR CDR3. TCRdb itself ran the multiplex PCR reads through MiXCR, one entry per CDR3 protein. This sample has about 590,000 distinct CDR3 sequences, with 12% to 15% found just once. The rearrangement links TRBV10-2 to TRBJ2-7; D remains ambiguous. The sequence came from a woman aged 18 to 35 with Graves' ophthalmopathy. Input material: blood. The CDR3 bases are TGCGCCAGCAGTGATGTCGACCACACCTACGAGCAGTACTTC. This encodes CASSDVDHTYEQYF.